These T cell receptor beta chains were read from a single sample in a study of cytomegalovirus exposure and HLA in healthy donors. The method was immunoSEQ multiplex PCR; TCRdb's version includes in-frame clones alone and lacks a portion of them. The table records around 90,000 clones, around nine tenths of them present only once. Sequences were obtained from PBMCs. The receptors derive from a man aged 30 to 45 in good health and CMV-seropositive. CDR3s include the opening cysteine and the closing phenylalanine or tryptophan. Fields, in order: V gene, clone size, J gene, D gene, CDR3 protein, CDR3 DNA. The D gene is left open where the match is weak. Clone sizes are given selectively: once, few, many, or a class where the clone is expanded.

V gene: TRBV9; clone size: -; J gene: TRBJ2-5; D gene: -; CDR3 protein: CASSVGGVGTQYF; CDR3 DNA: TGTGCCAGCAGCGTAGGGGGGGTCGGGACCCAGTACTTC
V gene: TRBV28; clone size: -; J gene: TRBJ1-5; D gene: TRBD1; CDR3 protein: CASSSSQGVQPQHF; CDR3 DNA: TGTGCCAGCAGCTCCTCACAGGGGGTTCAGCCCCAGCATTTT
V gene: TRBV29-1; clone size: -; J gene: TRBJ2-1; D gene: TRBD2; CDR3 protein: CSVVASGYNEQFF; CDR3 DNA: TGCAGCGTCGTGGCTAGCGGTTACAATGAGCAGTTCTTC
V gene: TRBV28; clone size: -; J gene: TRBJ2-4; D gene: -; CDR3 protein: CASSSAGWNIQYF; CDR3 DNA: TGTGCCAGCAGTTCGGCAGGGTGGAACATTCAGTACTTC
V gene: TRBV6-6; clone size: -; J gene: TRBJ2-7; D gene: TRBD1; CDR3 protein: CASSYQGTGPYEQYF; CDR3 DNA: TGTGCCAGCAGTTACCAAGGGACAGGGCCCTACGAGCAGTACTTC
V gene: TRBV2; clone size: -; J gene: TRBJ2-1; D gene: TRBD1; CDR3 protein: CATPRDRGRYVEQFF; CDR3 DNA: TGTGCCACGCCCCGGGACAGGGGCCGGTATGTTGAGCAGTTCTTC
V gene: TRBV5-4; clone size: -; J gene: TRBJ2-7; D gene: -; CDR3 protein: CASSLGGSDEQYF; CDR3 DNA: TGTGCCAGCAGCTTGGGCGGTTCGGACGAGCAGTACTTC
V gene: TRBV7-6; clone size: -; J gene: TRBJ1-1; D gene: TRBD1; CDR3 protein: CASSSRTGAAFF; CDR3 DNA: TGCGCCAGCAGCTCCCGGACAGGGGCAGCTTTCTTT
V gene: TRBV5-1; clone size: few; J gene: TRBJ2-7; D gene: TRBD1; CDR3 protein: CASSLGGQAYEQYF; CDR3 DNA: TGCGCCAGCAGCTTGGGGGGACAGGCCTACGAGCAGTACTTC
V gene: TRBV2; clone size: once; J gene: TRBJ2-7; D gene: -; CDR3 protein: CASSEGPLVTYEQYF; CDR3 DNA: TGTGCCAGCAGTGAAGGCCCACTAGTCACCTACGAGCAGTACTTC
V gene: TRBV18; clone size: -; J gene: TRBJ1-5; D gene: -; CDR3 protein: CASSPGENQPQHF; CDR3 DNA: TGTGCCAGCTCACCAGGGGAGAATCAGCCCCAGCATTTT
V gene: TRBV28; clone size: -; J gene: TRBJ1-2; D gene: TRBD1; CDR3 protein: CASSLFMGQGGDGYTF; CDR3 DNA: TGTGCCAGCAGTCTTTTCATGGGACAGGGGGGGGATGGCTACACCTTC
V gene: TRBV4-1; clone size: -; J gene: TRBJ2-1; D gene: TRBD2; CDR3 protein: CASSRGLAGVGEQFF; CDR3 DNA: TGCGCCAGCAGCCGCGGACTAGCGGGAGTGGGTGAGCAGTTCTTC
V gene: TRBV2; clone size: once; J gene: TRBJ2-2; D gene: TRBD1; CDR3 protein: CASERTGGTGELFF; CDR3 DNA: TGTGCCAGCGAAAGAACAGGGGGCACCGGGGAGCTGTTTTTT
V gene: TRBV10-3; clone size: few; J gene: TRBJ1-4; D gene: -; CDR3 protein: CAISDGTGNEKLFF; CDR3 DNA: TGTGCCATCAGTGATGGGACTGGTAATGAAAAACTGTTTTTT
V gene: TRBV10-3; clone size: -; J gene: TRBJ2-7; D gene: TRBD2; CDR3 protein: CAISAPGLAGRSSYEQYF; CDR3 DNA: TGTGCCATCAGTGCGCCGGGACTAGCGGGACGAAGCTCCTACGAGCAGTACTTC
V gene: TRBV25-1; clone size: -; J gene: TRBJ1-6; D gene: -; CDR3 protein: CASSGLGTPSSYNSPLHF; CDR3 DNA: TGTGCCAGCAGTGGCCTTGGGACTCCTAGCTCCTATAATTCACCCCTCCACTTT
V gene: TRBV7-9; clone size: -; J gene: TRBJ2-7; D gene: TRBD2; CDR3 protein: CASSLVGLAGDSYEQYF; CDR3 DNA: TGTGCCAGCAGCTTAGTTGGTCTAGCGGGCGACTCCTACGAGCAGTACTTC
V gene: TRBV6-1; clone size: few; J gene: TRBJ1-4; D gene: -; CDR3 protein: CASSEFSAGHEKLFF; CDR3 DNA: TGTGCCAGCAGTGAATTTTCTGCGGGGCATGAAAAACTGTTTTTT
V gene: TRBV2; clone size: once; J gene: TRBJ1-5; D gene: TRBD1; CDR3 protein: CASSTRTGVNQPQHF; CDR3 DNA: TGTGCCAGCAGTACCAGGACAGGGGTGAATCAGCCCCAGCATTTT